A single sample is the source of the 31 T cell receptor beta chains below, sequenced in a study of CD8 T cells in Susac syndrome. Random hexamers were used to reverse transcribe the RNA input (roughly 0.5 to 1 ug). MiXCR, applied by TCRdb to the immunoSEQ multiplex PCR reads, yields one record per CDR3 protein. The sample yields 150,000 to 200,000 distinct CDR3 sequences, over 75% seen once. Sequenced: CD4+ T cells from PBMCs. These receptors all stem from a human donor with Susac syndrome.

The J gene is TRBJ2-5, the V gene TRBV27, with 15 bases fitting TRBD2. Per germline, CDR1 MNHEY and CDR2 SMNVEV (reference sequence). V lost 8 bases, J lost 4 bases, and 2 bases stayed unmatched. This CDR3 has 14 amino acids. The CDR3 DNA reads as TGTGCCAGCCAGGGACTAGCGGGAGGAGAGACCCAGTACTTC. It is translated as CASQGLAGGETQYF.

The chain uses TRBV7-2 and TRBJ1-6; no clear D. Trimming removed 3 bases at V and 7 bases at J, with 10 bases between. The CDR3 has 14 residues. Germline CDR1 reads SGHTA; CDR2 reads FQGNSA. The CDR3 region has the DNA TGTGCCAGCAGCTTGGGATTGGGGAATTCACCCCTCCACTTT. Its protein product is CASSLGLGNSPLHF.

The V and J genes are TRBV5-6 and TRBJ2-1, with a weak D call TRBD1 (6 bases). In germline, CDR1 is SGHDT, CDR2 YYEEEE. V gave up 4 bases and J gave up 5 bases, with 28 bases separating them. This CDR3 has 19 residues. The CDR3, as DNA: TGTGCCAGCAGCCCGTCAGCATTGGGGGCCACAGATAGAGACAATGAGCAGTTCTTC. It is translated as CASSPSALGATDRDNEQFF.

This clonotype was observed a single time. The chain carries TRBV2 and TRBJ1-2, with 8 bases matching TRBD1. The J segment lost 5 bases and the V segment lost 8 bases, leaving 4 bases of the junction unmatched. CDR1 SNHLY and CDR2 FYNNEI come from the germline V gene. The CDR3 consists of 12 residues. The CDR3 DNA reads TGTGCCAGCCACGGACAGGGATATGGCTACACCTTC. This encodes CASHGQGYGYTF.

This clonotype was seen just once. The V gene is TRBV3-1, the J gene TRBJ1-3, with D possibly being TRBD1 (6 bases). CDR3 length equals 17 residues. The germline V and J ends were trimmed by 3 bases and 1 base, with 16 bases remaining between them. Germline-derived CDR1 and CDR2 are LGHDT and YNNKEL (reference sequence). The CDR3 coding sequence is TGTGCCAGCAGCCACAATACAGGGTTTCGTTCTGGAAACACCATATATTTT. Translated: CASSHNTGFRSGNTIYF.

This clonotype is a singleton in its sample. The genes are TRBV27 and TRBJ2-7; TRBD1 matches 11 bases. The V gene end was trimmed by 5 bases and the J gene end by 5 bases; junction bases not matched to a gene: 5. This CDR3 comprises 14 residues. Germline assignment: CDR1 MNHEY and CDR2 SMNVEV (reference sequence). The chain's CDR3 is CASSKGQGGHEQYF. The DNA of the CDR3 is TGTGCCAGCAGTAAGGGACAGGGGGGTCACGAGCAGTACTTC.

The chain has TRBV18 and TRBJ2-1, with 7 positions matching TRBD2. This CDR3 spans 19 amino acids. Germline loops: CDR1 KGHSH, CDR2 LQKENI. Trimming removed 0 bases from V and 0 bases from J; junction bases left unmatched: 11. The CDR3 loop reads CASSPPGRGFSSSYNEQFF. The CDR3 DNA follows: TGTGCCAGCTCACCACCGGGGCGGGGGTTCTCGAGCTCCTACAATGAGCAGTTCTTC.

The chain couples TRBV4-1 to TRBJ1-2; D gene unclear. Germline V CDR1 and CDR2: MGHRA, YSYEKL. The CDR3 is 16 amino acids. V gave up 3 bases and J gave up 0 bases, with 14 bases separating them. Here the CDR3 reads CASSQGRVSPNYGYTF. CDR3 nucleotides: TGCGCCAGCAGCCAGGGCCGAGTAAGCCCTAACTATGGCTACACCTTC.

This chain links TRBV3-1 with TRBJ2-3; maybe TRBD2 (5 bases). CDR1 and CDR2 from the germline V gene are LGHDT and YNNKEL (reference sequence). Trimming took 5 bases from V and 0 from J, leaving 9 bases between them. This CDR3 is 14 amino acids long. The CDR3 nucleotides are TGTGCCAGCAGCGCCGGAGGTAGCACAGATACGCAGTATTTT. It encodes CASSAGGSTDTQYF.

The chain uses TRBV5-4 and TRBJ1-2, with 7 bases aligning to TRBD1. The CDR3 sequence is 13 residues long. Looked up from germline, CDR1 is SGHNT and CDR2 is YYREEE (reference sequence). The junction had 5 bases not matched to a gene; V was cut back by 1 base and J by 8 bases. This chain's CDR3 is CASSLTGDGGYTF. The DNA for the CDR3 is TGTGCCAGCAGCTTGACAGGGGACGGAGGCTACACCTTC. The full variable domain, completed using reference TRBV5-4 and TRBJ1-2, is ETGVTQSPTHLIKTRGQQVTLRCSSQSGHNTVSWYQQALGQGPQFIFQYYREEENGRGNFPPRFSGLQFPNYSSELNVNALELDDSALYLCASSLTGDGGYTFGSGTRLTVV.

This chain joins TRBV5-1 and TRBJ2-1; tentatively, D is TRBD2 (6 bases). The CDR3 runs to 15 residues. The germline V gene encodes CDR1 SGHRS and CDR2 YFSETQ. The V end lost 0 bases, the J end lost 8 bases, and 15 bases lay between the germline ends. The CDR3 DNA sequence: TGCGCCAGCAGCTTGGGGTTCGTGGGAGGAGATGAGCAGTTCTTC. It is translated as CASSLGFVGGDEQFF.

The V call is TRBV20-1, the J call TRBJ1-2; TRBD1 might be the D (5 bases). This CDR3 comprises 12 residues. Trimming pared 5 bases from V and 4 bases from J, leaving 11 bases between. Per germline, CDR1 DFQATT and CDR2 SNEGSKA (reference sequence). CDR3 sequence (DNA): TGCAGTGCTGCCTGGGGGAGCTATGGCTACACCTTC. Encoded protein: CSAAWGSYGYTF.

The chain joins TRBV27 to TRBJ1-1; TRBD1 is a possible D gene (5 bases). Trimming removed 1 base from V and 2 bases from J, with 8 bases in between. The CDR3 is 14 amino acids. CDR1 and CDR2 (germline): MNHEY, SMNVEV (reference sequence). The CDR3 region is CASSLYTGNTEAFF. The DNA for the CDR3 is TGTGCCAGCAGTTTATACACAGGCAACACTGAAGCTTTCTTT.

The rearrangement joins TRBV2 to TRBJ1-5; D is unresolved. CDR1 is SNHLY and CDR2 is FYNNEI in the germline V gene. V shed 2 bases and J shed 4 bases, with 12 bases lying between them. This CDR3 has 15 residues. The CDR3 sequence is CASSEMGRPNQPQHF. CDR3 sequence (DNA): TGTGCCAGCAGTGAAATGGGCAGACCTAATCAGCCCCAGCATTTT.

The chain recombines TRBV11-2 with TRBJ2-4; 8 bases are shared with TRBD1. V gave up 3 bases and J gave up 3 bases; unmatched junction bases: 4. The V gene's germline CDR1 is SGHAT and CDR2 FQNNGV. The CDR3 has 15 amino acids. The DNA of the CDR3 is TGTGCCAGCAGCTTTGACAGGGGAGGCAAAAACATTCAGTACTTC. It codes for CASSFDRGGKNIQYF.

V and J are TRBV2 and TRBJ2-7, with a possible D match to TRBD2 (6 bases). Germline V gene sequence: CDR1 SNHLY, CDR2 FYNNEI. Trimming removed 9 bases from V and 3 bases from J, with 15 bases in between. The CDR3 has 13 amino acids. This CDR3 reads CASTTRNLYEQYF. The CDR3 DNA reads as TGTGCCAGTACGACTAGAAACCTCTACGAGCAGTACTTC.

Only one count was recorded for this clonotype. V gene TRBV5-5 combines with J gene TRBJ2-5; D may be TRBD1 (6 bases). V lost 3 bases and J lost 1, with 10 bases in between. The CDR3 totals 14 residues. CDR1 is SGHKS and CDR2 is YYEKEE in the germline V gene (reference sequence). The CDR3 sequence: CASSSRDIQETQYF. The CDR3 nucleotides read TGTGCCAGCAGCTCCCGGGACATCCAAGAGACCCAGTACTTC. The whole variable domain, remainder taken from reference TRBV5-5 and TRBJ2-5, is DAGVTQSPTHLIKTRGQQVTLRCSPISGHKSVSWYQQVLGQGPQFIFQYYEKEERGRGNFPDRFSARQFPNYSSELNVNALLLGDSALYLCASSSRDIQETQYFGPGTRLLVL.

This chain joins TRBV3-1 and TRBJ1-1; D not resolved. V lost 5 bases, J lost 7 bases, and 20 bases lay in between. The CDR3 is made up of 15 amino acids. Germline CDR1 is LGHDT and CDR2 is YNNKEL (reference sequence). CDR3 nucleotide sequence: TGTGCCAGCAGCACGACCAAGGGTTTCGGAGATGAAGCTTTCTTT. It is translated as CASSTTKGFGDEAFF.

This chain uses TRBV3-1 with TRBJ2-2, with TRBD2 matching 7 bases. Trimming removed 3 bases from V and 8 bases from J; junction bases left unmatched: 9. The CDR3 is made up of 15 amino acids. The germline CDR1 and CDR2 sequences are LGHDT and YNNKEL (reference sequence). The CDR3 loop is CASSQDRLASGELFF. The CDR3 DNA reads as TGTGCCAGCAGCCAGGACCGACTAGCTTCTGGGGAGCTGTTTTTT. The full variable domain, rest sourced from reference TRBV3-1 and TRBJ2-2, is DTAVSQTPKYLVTQMGNDKSIKCEQNLGHDTMYWYKQDSKKFLKIMFSYNNKELIINETVPNRFSPKSPDKAHLNLHINSLELGDSAVYFCASSQDRLASGELFFGEGSRLTVL.

The chain has TRBV2 and TRBJ1-1; 9 bases agree with TRBD1. The CDR3 spans 12 residues. Germline CDR1 reads SNHLY; CDR2 reads FYNNEI. Trimming cost V 6 bases and J 8 bases; bases outside gene matches: 4. The CDR3 sequence is CASRGDRVEAFF. The CDR3 DNA is TGTGCCAGCAGGGGGGACAGGGTAGAAGCTTTCTTT.

The chain links TRBV6-1 to TRBJ2-1; D not certain. The germline CDR1 and CDR2 sequences are MNHNS and SASEGT. This CDR3 contains 13 residues. The V end lost 5 bases, the J end lost 6 bases, and 11 bases lay between the germline ends. The CDR3, as DNA: TGTGCCAGCAGTCGCTCTCCTTTCAATGAGCAGTTCTTC. Translated: CASSRSPFNEQFF.

V gene TRBV9 combines with J gene TRBJ1-6, with TRBD1 matching over 7 bases. This CDR3 spans 16 amino acids. The germline gives CDR1 SGDLS, CDR2 YYNGEE. Unmatched junction bases numbered 7, after V lost 0 bases and J lost 7 bases. CDR3 region: CASSVDKGAKNSPLHF. In DNA form, the CDR3 reads TGTGCCAGCAGCGTAGACAAGGGGGCGAAGAATTCACCCCTCCACTTT. Full variable domain (rest looked up from reference TRBV9 and TRBJ1-6): DSGVTQTPKHLITATGQRVTLRCSPRSGDLSVYWYQQSLDQGLQFLIQYYNGEERAKGNILERFSAQQFPDLHSELNLSSLELGDSALYFCASSVDKGAKNSPLHFGNGTRLTVT.

The chain is built from TRBV29-1 and TRBJ1-2; maybe TRBD1 (5 bases). The ends were cut back, 5 bases at V and 0 bases at J, with 13 bases in the middle. Germline lookup yields CDR1 SQVTM and CDR2 ANQGSEA. The CDR3 is made up of 14 amino acids. The CDR3 DNA is TGCAGCGTTTTCCGGGACGCTGCTAACTATGGCTACACCTTC. Translation: CSVFRDAANYGYTF. Full variable domain (remainder filled in from reference TRBV29-1 and TRBJ1-2): SAVISQKPSRDICQRGTSLTIQCQVDSQVTMMFWYRQQPGQSLTLIATANQGSEATYESGFVIDKFPISRPNLTFSTLTVSNMSPEDSSIYLCSVFRDAANYGYTFGSGTRLTVV.

There are a few counts of this clonotype. The J gene is TRBJ1-5, the V gene TRBV5-1; 8 bases line up with TRBD1. The CDR3 totals 14 residues. V gave up 2 bases and J gave up 8 bases; unmatched junction bases: 6. Germline CDR1 reads SGHRS; CDR2 reads YFSETQ. This chain's CDR3 is CASSLQGGMEPQHF. In DNA form, the CDR3 reads TGCGCCAGCAGCTTACAGGGGGGTATGGAGCCCCAGCATTTT.

This chain links TRBV20-1 with TRBJ2-3, with 8 nucleotides matching TRBD2. Germline assignment: CDR1 DFQATT and CDR2 SNEGSKA (reference sequence). The CDR3 totals 14 residues. V shed 3 bases, J shed 2 bases, and the junction held 4 bases outside the gene matches. The CDR3 sequence: CSASLSGNTDTQYF. The CDR3 nucleotides read TGCAGTGCTAGCCTTAGCGGGAACACAGATACGCAGTATTTT.

This clonotype was picked up one time. The chain recombines TRBV12-3 or TRBV12-4 with TRBJ1-1; no reliable D call. The CDR3 contains 11 residues. V shed 5 bases and J shed 3 bases, with 4 bases lying between them. CDR3 loop: CASSVHTEAFF. The CDR3 DNA reads TGTGCCAGCAGTGTCCACACTGAAGCTTTCTTT.

For this clonotype: One junction end does not reproduce the germline sequence, and a read error may be involved. The V call is TRBV19, the J call TRBJ2-2; TRBD2 matches at 7 bases. The CDR3 has 14 amino acids. CDR1 is LNHDA and CDR2 is SQIVND in the germline V gene (reference sequence). CDR3 region: CSSSTTSRTGELFF. The CDR3 DNA sequence: TGTTCCAGTAGTACGACTAGCAGGACCGGGGAGCTGTTTTTT.

V gene TRBV19 combines with J gene TRBJ2-3, with 8 bases lining up with TRBD2. The CDR3 has 15 amino acids. The germline V gene encodes CDR1 LNHDA and CDR2 SQIVND (reference sequence). Trimming took 8 bases from V and 3 from J; bases not matched to a gene: 10. CDR3 coding DNA: TGTGCCAGTGCCCCCAGCGGGGGTGGGACAGATACGCAGTATTTT. This translates into CASAPSGGGTDTQYF. Filled out from reference TRBV19 and TRBJ2-3, the complete variable domain reads DGGITQSPKYLFRKEGQNVTLSCEQNLNHDAMYWYRQDPGQGLRLIYYSQIVNDFQKGDIAEGYSVSREKKESFPLTVTSAQKNPTAFYLCASAPSGGGTDTQYFGPGTRLTVL.

V gene TRBV4-1 combines with J gene TRBJ1-2, with D perhaps matching TRBD1 (5 bases). This CDR3 comprises 14 residues. Germline V gene data show CDR1 as MGHRA and CDR2 as YSYEKL. The germline V and J ends were trimmed by 4 bases and 1 base, with 10 bases remaining between them. The CDR3 sequence is CASSPRDSNYGYTF. The CDR3 DNA is TGCGCCAGCAGCCCGCGCGACAGTAACTATGGCTACACCTTC.

This chain uses TRBV28 with TRBJ1-4; tentative D call: TRBD1 (6 bases). CDR3 length equals 15 residues. CDR1 and CDR2 (germline): MDHEN, SYDVKM. The V and J ends lost 3 bases and 3 bases respectively, with 11 bases between them. CDR3 sequence (DNA): TGTGCCAGCAGTTTGGGGGGGGCTCCTAATGAAAAACTGTTTTTT. Translated, it gives CASSLGGAPNEKLFF.

The chain couples TRBV19 to TRBJ1-4; possibly TRBD1 for D (5 bases). Trimming removed 5 bases from V and 0 bases from J, with 7 bases in between. CDR1 is LNHDA, CDR2 SQIVND, per germline (reference sequence). This CDR3 comprises 14 residues. DNA of the CDR3: TGTGCCAGTAGTCGACAGTCAACTAATGAAAAACTGTTTTTT. Translating gives CASSRQSTNEKLFF.